Each of the 26 T cell receptor beta chains below was sequenced from the same sample in a study of T cell clonality in common variable immunodeficiency. The protocol was immunoSEQ multiplex PCR, while the TCRdb copy is restricted to in-frame clones and leaves out a portion. The table lists 40,000 to 45,000 clones, with no singletons. Input material: peripheral blood mononuclear cells. The receptors come from a person aged 18 to 69 in good health.

Ten or more counts support this clone. From the germline J gene comes the end of the CDR3, since the read stops 3 residues before it. This sequence joins TRBV5-4 and TRBJ2-7, with 8 bases that match TRBD2. V shed 4 bases and J 0 bases; nucleotides not matched to a gene: 6. Per the germline V gene, CDR1 is SGHNT and CDR2 is YYREEE (reference sequence). The length of the CDR3 is 15 residues. CDR3 DNA, as far as it was read: TGTGCCAGCAGCACCACTAGCGGCTTCTCCTACGAG. Its translation is CASSTTSGFSYE. The full CDR3 protein is CASSTTSGFSYEQYF.

This clone was recorded many times. The CDR3 extends 3 residues past the end of the read, so its final part is completed from the germline J gene. The rearrangement uses TRBV6-4 and TRBJ1-1; unclear D gene. Trimming cost V 5 bases and J 1 base, with 14 bases left between them. CDR1 and CDR2 (germline): MRHNA, SNTAGT. This CDR3 has 15 amino acids. CDR3 region: CASSIDASENTEAFF. The covered CDR3 bases are TGTGCCAGCAGTATCGATGCCAGCGAGAACACTGAA.

This clone occurred many times. The CDR3: CAWTMGATSYEQYF. The sequenced part of the CDR3 DNA is TGTGCCTGGACCATGGGCGCAACATCCTACGAG. V and J are TRBV30 and TRBJ2-7; D unclear. The CDR3 is cut off 3 residues early in the read; its end comes from the germline J gene. Germline V gene sequence: CDR1 GTSNPN, CDR2 SVGIG (reference sequence). V lost 4 bases and J lost 1, with 14 bases in between. This CDR3 region has 14 residues.

This clone was observed a few times. The sequence runs out 3 residues before the end of the CDR3; the remainder is reconstructed from the germline J gene. The V call is TRBV19, the J call TRBJ1-5; TRBD1 aligns across 7 bases. The V and J ends lost 3 bases and 4 bases, in that order; junction bases with no gene match: 15. The germline V gene encodes CDR1 LNHDA and CDR2 SQIVND (reference sequence). This CDR3 region has 18 residues. The CDR3 bases that were read are TGTGCCAGTAGTATGGCATCATTTTTCGGGACAGATAATCAGCCC. It codes for CASSMASFFGTDNQP. In full, the CDR3 reads CASSMASFFGTDNQPQHF. The whole variable domain, remainder taken from reference TRBV19 and TRBJ1-5, is DGGITQSPKYLFRKEGQNVTLSCEQNLNHDAMYWYRQDPGQGLRLIYYSQIVNDFQKGDIAEGYSVSREKKESFPLTVTSAQKNPTAFYLCASSMASFFGTDNQPQHFGDGTRLSIL.

There are many counts of this clone. The sequence runs out 3 residues before the end of the CDR3; the remainder is reconstructed from the germline J gene. The V and J genes are TRBV5-1 and TRBJ2-3; D is unclear. V lost 6 bases and J 3 bases, leaving 14 bases between the germline ends. The V gene's germline CDR1 is SGHRS and CDR2 YFSETQ. The CDR3 is made up of 14 amino acids. CDR3 in amino acids: CASTRVLGTDTQYF. The covered CDR3 bases are TGCGCCAGCACCCGGGTATTAGGAACAGATACG. Looking up the rest from reference TRBV5-1 and TRBJ2-3 gives the full variable domain: KAGVTQTPRYLIKTRGQQVTLSCSPISGHRSVSWYQQTPGQGLQFLFEYFSETQRNKGNFPGRFSGRQFSNSRSEMNVSTLELGDSALYLCASTRVLGTDTQYFGPGTRLTVL.

Many counts were recorded for this clone. Read coverage stops 3 residues before the CDR3 terminus; the germline J gene supplies the remainder. V usage is TRBV5-1 and J usage is TRBJ2-3; TRBD2 matches at 9 bases. CDR1 is SGHRS and CDR2 is YFSETQ in the germline V gene. After removal of 3 bases from V and 3 bases from J, the junction contained 5 bases not matched to a gene. The CDR3 loop spans 15 amino acids. The sequenced CDR3 bases are TGCGCCAGCAGCTCTAGCGGGGCCGAGACAGATACG. Translation: CASSSSGAETDT. The whole CDR3 protein reads CASSSSGAETDTQYF.

This clone was recorded at least ten times. The part of the CDR3 DNA that was read is TGTGCCAGCAGCGCTTACCCTAATGTCAATCAGCCC. As protein: CASSAYPNVNQP. The whole CDR3 protein reads CASSAYPNVNQPQHF. The V and J genes are TRBV7-9 and TRBJ1-5; D uncertain. The sequenced fragment ends 3 residues before the CDR3 boundary, so the rest is inferred from the germline J gene. V dropped 5 bases and J dropped 3 bases, with 14 bases sitting between them. The germline CDR1 and CDR2 sequences are SEHNR and FQNEAQ (reference sequence). CDR3 length: 15 amino acids.

This clone was detected many times. The read falls 3 residues short of the CDR3 end, and the missing part is taken from the germline J gene. The chain has TRBV6-1 and TRBJ1-2, with D possibly being TRBD1 (5 bases). The CDR3 covers 16 residues. Germline V lookup: CDR1 MNHNS, CDR2 SASEGT. Trimming removed 4 bases at V and 4 bases at J, with 19 bases between. The CDR3 loop reads CASSVSSRTFSYGYTF. The DNA read from the CDR3 is TGTGCCAGCAGTGTATCCAGCCGGACATTTTCCTATGGC.

This clone appeared many times. From the germline J gene comes the end of the CDR3, since the read stops 3 residues before it. This sequence joins TRBV7-9 and TRBJ1-1, with D tentatively TRBD1 (6 bases). V was clipped by 5 bases and J by 4 bases, with 11 bases between them. In germline, CDR1 is SEHNR, CDR2 FQNEAQ (reference sequence). The CDR3 has 13 amino acids. The CDR3 here is CASSLTGGTEAFF. CDR3 DNA (partial): TGTGCCAGCAGCCTGACAGGTGGCACTGAA.

At least ten counts were recorded for this clone. The germline gene is not matched at one end of the junction; a read error may be the cause. The sequence runs out 3 residues before the end of the CDR3; the remainder is reconstructed from the germline J gene. The chain combines TRBV4-2 with TRBJ1-2; possible D gene TRBD1, 6 bases. The CDR3 length is 14 residues. Germline lookup yields CDR1 LGHNA and CDR2 YNFKEQ. CDR3 DNA, as far as it was read: TGCGCCAGCAGCCAAGGGGGGGTAATAGATGGC. The encoded protein is CASSQGGVIDG. The entire CDR3 reads CASSQGGVIDGYTF.

This clone showed up many times. The CDR3 end falls 3 residues outside the read, so it is completed with the germline J gene. The V gene is TRBV2, the J gene TRBJ1-4, with unresolved D. The CDR3 totals 19 residues. In germline, CDR1 is SNHLY, CDR2 FYNNEI. Between the trimmed V and J ends, which lost 2 bases and 4 bases, there was a span of 23 bases. CDR3 DNA, as far as it was read: TGTGCCAGCAGTGAAAACGCCGGGCCCGGCCCGGCGGGTAATGAAAAA. This gives the protein CASSENAGPGPAGNEK. The full CDR3 protein is CASSENAGPGPAGNEKLFF.

This clone was detected many times. The read comes to an end 3 residues before the CDR3 does, leaving the germline J gene to fill in the end. The genes are TRBV9 and TRBJ2-3; the match to TRBD2 covers 7 bases. Per germline, CDR1 SGDLS and CDR2 YYNGEE. The junction had 7 bases not matched to a gene; V was cut back by 3 bases and J by 0 bases. The length of the CDR3 is 16 residues. The CDR3 loop is CASSGIERGSTDTQYF. The covered CDR3 bases are TGTGCCAGCAGCGGGATCGAGCGGGGTAGCACAGATACG.

This clone was observed at least ten times. Sequencing ends 3 residues short of the CDR3 end; the germline J gene provides the rest. The chain carries TRBV7-6 and TRBJ2-1, with a weak D call TRBD1 (5 bases). Trimming took off 8 bases at V and 2 bases at J, with 22 bases between the two ends. CDR1 is SGHVS and CDR2 is FNYEAQ in the germline V gene. There are 17 residues in the CDR3. The part of the CDR3 DNA that was read is TGTGCCAGCGGACAAGGAAAAGGGGTGGTTACCTACAATGAG. Its translation is CASGQGKGVVTYNE. The whole CDR3 sequence is CASGQGKGVVTYNEQFF.

This clone was observed at least ten times. At one end, the junction sequence differs from germline, possibly due to a read error. Read coverage stops 3 residues before the CDR3 terminus; the germline J gene supplies the remainder. The rearrangement links TRBV4-2 to TRBJ2-7; the D gene is possibly TRBD2 (7 bases). Germline CDR1 is LGHNA and CDR2 is YNFKEQ. CDR3 size: 16 residues. The CDR3 region is CASSLGGGLLSYEQYF. CDR3 DNA (partial): TGCGCCAGCAGCCTAGGCGGGGGCCTTCTCTCCTACGAG.

In this sample, this clone turned up many times. From the germline J gene comes the end of the CDR3, since the read stops 3 residues before it. V gene TRBV19 combines with J gene TRBJ2-2, with 9 nucleotides matching TRBD1. CDR1 is LNHDA, CDR2 SQIVND, per germline (reference sequence). CDR3 length: 15 amino acids. V dropped 5 bases and J dropped 4; count of bases not matched to a gene: 5. CDR3 residues: CASSWAQGATGELFF. The CDR3 bases that were read are TGTGCCAGTAGTTGGGCACAGGGGGCCACCGGGGAG. The full variable domain, its missing parts supplied by reference TRBV19 and TRBJ2-2, is DGGITQSPKYLFRKEGQNVTLSCEQNLNHDAMYWYRQDPGQGLRLIYYSQIVNDFQKGDIAEGYSVSREKKESFPLTVTSAQKNPTAFYLCASSWAQGATGELFFGEGSRLTVL.

This clone has ten or more counts. Read data end 3 residues before the CDR3 end; the end is taken from the germline J gene. The chain uses TRBV29-1 and TRBJ1-2; D ambiguous. Germline V gives CDR1 SQVTM, CDR2 ANQGSEA. V was trimmed by 8 bases and J by 2 bases, leaving 9 bases between them. The CDR3 runs 11 residues. The CDR3 reads CSTAANYGYTF. The DNA read from the CDR3 is TGCAGCACCGCTGCGAACTATGGC.

In this sample, this clone turned up many times. Read coverage stops 3 residues before the CDR3 terminus; the germline J gene supplies the remainder. The chain uses TRBV20-1 and TRBJ2-1; 10 nucleotides agree with TRBD1. The CDR3 extends over 16 amino acids. V lost 6 bases, J lost 6 bases, and 14 bases stayed unmatched. Germline V gene sequence: CDR1 DFQATT, CDR2 SNEGSKA (reference sequence). CDR3 bases read: TGCAGTGCCCTCCTAAATTGGGACAGGGGTTCCAATGAG. It codes for CSALLNWDRGSNE. The CDR3 in its entirety is CSALLNWDRGSNEQFF.

This clone showed up just a few times. With the read ending 3 residues before the CDR3 end, the germline J gene is used to fill in that end. V and J are TRBV19 and TRBJ2-3; 8 nucleotides match TRBD2. This CDR3 has 16 residues. Germline V gene data show CDR1 as LNHDA and CDR2 as SQIVND (reference sequence). V dropped 3 bases and J dropped 0; count of bases not matched to a gene: 5. The CDR3 bases that were read are TGTGCCAGTAGTATTAGGCCTAGCGGGAGCACAGATACG. It translates to CASSIRPSGSTDT. In full, the CDR3 is CASSIRPSGSTDTQYF.

This clone was seen ten or more times. Read data end 3 residues before the CDR3 end; the end is taken from the germline J gene. The chain has TRBV6-2 or TRBV6-3 and TRBJ2-7; a possible D gene is TRBD1 (6 bases). The germline CDR1 and CDR2 sequences are MNHEY and SVGEGT. Trimming took 2 bases from V and 2 from J, leaving 10 bases between them. The CDR3 is made up of 14 amino acids. The CDR3: CASSYASGAYEQYF. The covered CDR3 bases are TGTGCCAGCAGTTACGCCTCAGGGGCCTACGAG.

This clone was detected many times. The CDR3 goes on 3 residues after the read ends, and that part is filled in from the germline J gene. This sequence joins TRBV2 and TRBJ1-1; 7 bases agree with TRBD1. Unmatched junction bases numbered 3, after V lost 8 bases and J lost 0 bases. Germline V lookup: CDR1 SNHLY, CDR2 FYNNEI. CDR3 length: 13 residues. Incomplete CDR3 DNA: TGTGCCAGCCGGGGACAGCTGAACACTGAA. Its protein product is CASRGQLNTE. The whole CDR3 region reads CASRGQLNTEAFF.

Comment on this clone: The read terminates 3 residues before the CDR3 end, so the remaining end is supplied by the germline J gene. The chain joins TRBV11-3 to TRBJ2-7, with 8 positions matching TRBD1. The CDR3 length is 14 residues. Per germline, CDR1 SGHNT and CDR2 YENEEA. The junction had 9 bases not matched to a gene; V was cut back by 7 bases and J by 4 bases. The CDR3 spells CASKHRGEAYEQYF. The sequenced part of the CDR3 DNA is TGTGCCAGCAAGCACAGGGGGGAGGCGTACGAG. The full variable domain, rest sourced from reference TRBV11-3 and TRBJ2-7, is EAGVVQSPRYKIIEKKQPVAFWCNPISGHNTLYWYLQNLGQGPELLIRYENEEAVDDSQLPKDRFSAERLKGVDSTLKIQPAELGDSAVYLCASKHRGEAYEQYFGPGTRLTVT.

This clone was counted many times. Read coverage stops 3 residues before the CDR3 terminus; the germline J gene supplies the remainder. This chain joins TRBV10-3 and TRBJ2-5; a possible D gene is TRBD1 (6 bases). Germline V gene lookup returns CDR1 ENHRY and CDR2 SYGVKD. The CDR3 runs to 15 residues. The V and J ends lost 0 bases and 0 bases respectively, with 8 bases between them. CDR3 DNA, as far as it was read: TGTGCCATCAGTGAGTCAACAGGGTACCAAGAGACC. Encoded protein: CAISESTGYQET. The full CDR3 protein reads CAISESTGYQETQYF.

A note on this clone: The read ends 3 residues before the CDR3 terminus; that terminus is restored from the germline J gene. The rearrangement joins TRBV13 to TRBJ2-7, with D maybe TRBD1 (7 bases). V gave up 6 bases and J gave up 6 bases, with 18 bases separating them. The CDR3 extends over 14 amino acids. Germline V gene data show CDR1 as PRHDT and CDR2 as FYEKMQ (reference sequence). CDR3 sequence reads: CASRKAGRGAEQYF. The DNA read from the CDR3 is TGTGCCAGCAGAAAGGCTGGCAGGGGGGCCGAG. Variable domain in full (rest from reference TRBV13 and TRBJ2-7): AAGVIQSPRHLIKEKRETATLKCYPIPRHDTVYWYQQGPGQDPQFLISFYEKMQSDKGSIPDRFSAQQFSDYHSELNMSSLELGDSALYFCASRKAGRGAEQYFGPGTRLTVT.

This clone was seen more than once but under ten times. The CDR3 end falls 3 residues outside the read, so it is completed with the germline J gene. The chain links TRBV11-2 to TRBJ2-7; D gene uncertain. V lost 5 bases and J 0 bases, leaving 11 bases between the germline ends. The CDR3 loop spans 14 amino acids. Germline V gives CDR1 SGHAT, CDR2 FQNNGV. CDR3 bases read: TGTGCCAGCAGCATAGCCCTCAGCTCCTACGAG. This codes for CASSIALSSYE. In full, the CDR3 is CASSIALSSYEQYF.

This clone was seen repeatedly, ten times or more. The read ends 3 residues shy of where the CDR3 ends; the end is completed using the germline J gene. This chain uses TRBV20-1 with TRBJ1-5; D ambiguous. Deletions cut 1 base from V and 7 bases from J, with 14 bases between. The CDR3 covers 14 residues. Per germline, CDR1 DFQATT and CDR2 SNEGSKA (reference sequence). The DNA read from the CDR3 is TGCAGTGCTAGAGGGAGTGTCGGGGAACAGCCC. This translates into CSARGSVGEQP. The full CDR3 protein is CSARGSVGEQPQHF.

This clone was seen many times. The read stops 3 residues short of the end of the CDR3; the missing end is completed from the germline J gene. This chain connects TRBV6-2 or TRBV6-3 to TRBJ2-7; 8 nucleotides line up with TRBD1. The CDR3 length is 14 residues. Germline V gives CDR1 MNHEY, CDR2 SVGEGT. After removal of 6 bases from V and 5 bases from J, the junction contained 9 bases not matched to a gene. CDR3 sequence reads: CASRASGGGNEQYF. CDR3 bases read: TGTGCCAGCAGGGCCTCAGGGGGCGGAAACGAG.